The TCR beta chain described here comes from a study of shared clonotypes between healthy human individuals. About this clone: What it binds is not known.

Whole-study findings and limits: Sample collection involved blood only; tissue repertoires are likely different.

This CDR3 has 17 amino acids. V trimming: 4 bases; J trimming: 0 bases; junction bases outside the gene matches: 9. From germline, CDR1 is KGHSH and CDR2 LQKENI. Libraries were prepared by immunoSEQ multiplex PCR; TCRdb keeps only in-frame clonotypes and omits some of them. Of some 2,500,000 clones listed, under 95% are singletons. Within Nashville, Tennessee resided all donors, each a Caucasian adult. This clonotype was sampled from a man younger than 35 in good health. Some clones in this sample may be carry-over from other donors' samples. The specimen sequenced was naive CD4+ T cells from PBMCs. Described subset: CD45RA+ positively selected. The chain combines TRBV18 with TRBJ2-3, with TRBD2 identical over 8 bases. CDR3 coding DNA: TGTGCCAGCTCACTACTAGCGGCCACTGGCAGCACAGATACGCAGTATTTT. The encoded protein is CASSLLAATGSTDTQYF.